The sequence of this T cell receptor beta chain was determined in a study of T cells in Graves' hyperthyroidism and ophthalmopathy. TCR beta CDR3 regions were amplified from RNA transcripts. An initial round of RT-PCR targeting the TCR CDR3 relied on the HTBI primer set. TCRdb ran MiXCR on the multiplex PCR reads and lists one entry per CDR3 protein. The profile shows a few hundred thousand distinct CDR3 sequences, approximately 14% of them singletons. This clonotype was counted at least ten times. V shed 1 base and J 4 bases; nucleotides not matched to a gene: 3. Germline V lookup: CDR1 MGHRA, CDR2 YSYEKL. This CDR3 spans 15 amino acids. It was uncontrolled infection, other autoimmune disease, pregnancy or lactation that excluded patients. Thyroid ultrasound, orbital computed tomography, clinical symptoms, and serum thyroxine and TRAb underpinned diagnoses.

This chain joins TRBV4-1 and TRBJ2-7, with 11 bases identical to TRBD2. The sequenced sample consisted of blood. The source of this sequence is a woman aged 25 to 39 with Graves' hyperthyroidism. The CDR3 DNA sequence: TGCGCCAGCAGCCAAGCCACTAGCGGGGGTTACGAGCAGTACTTC. Translated, it gives CASSQATSGGYEQYF.